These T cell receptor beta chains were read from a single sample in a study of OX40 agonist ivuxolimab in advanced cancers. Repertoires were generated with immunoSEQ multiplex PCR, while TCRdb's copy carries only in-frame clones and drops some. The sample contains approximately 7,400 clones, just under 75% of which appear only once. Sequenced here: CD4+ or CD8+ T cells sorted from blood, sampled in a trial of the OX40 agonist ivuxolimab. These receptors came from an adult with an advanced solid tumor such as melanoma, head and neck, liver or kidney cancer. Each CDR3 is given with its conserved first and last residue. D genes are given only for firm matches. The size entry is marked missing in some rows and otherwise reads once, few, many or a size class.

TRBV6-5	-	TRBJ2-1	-	CASSPGLIYNEQFF	TGTGCCAGCAGTCCCGGACTAATCTACAATGAGCAGTTCTTC
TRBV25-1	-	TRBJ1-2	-	CASSLGAINGYTF	TGTGCCAGCAGTCTCGGGGCGATCAATGGCTACACCTTC
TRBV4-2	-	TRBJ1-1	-	CASSQGVGNTEAFF	TGTGCCAGCAGCCAAGGAGTAGGGAACACTGAAGCTTTCTTT
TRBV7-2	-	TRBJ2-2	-	CASAAGTGELFF	TGTGCCAGCGCCGCTGGTACCGGGGAGCTGTTTTTT
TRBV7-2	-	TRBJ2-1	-	CASSLGPGANNEQFF	TGTGCCAGCAGCTTAGGGCCCGGGGCCAACAATGAGCAGTTCTTC
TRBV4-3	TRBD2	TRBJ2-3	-	CASSLGSGSRDTQYF	TGCGCCAGCAGCCTAGGCAGCGGGAGTAGAGATACGCAGTATTTT
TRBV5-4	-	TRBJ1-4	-	CASSSSGTETRNEKLFF	TGTGCCAGCAGCTCTTCCGGGACCGAGACCCGTAATGAAAAACTGTTTTTT
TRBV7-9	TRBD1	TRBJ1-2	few	CASSSPLVAGGRYGYTF	TGTGCCAGCAGCTCGCCGTTGGTGGCAGGGGGAAGGTATGGCTACACCTTC
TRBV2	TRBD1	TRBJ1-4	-	CASSDRGFREKLFF	TGTGCCAGCAGTGACAGGGGGTTTAGGGAAAAACTGTTTTTT
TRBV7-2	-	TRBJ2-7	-	CASSSKGEYEQYF	TGTGCCAGCAGCTCCAAGGGGGAGTACGAGCAGTACTTC
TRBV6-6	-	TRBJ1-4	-	CASKTGGRDEKLFF	TGTGCCAGCAAAACGGGGGGGAGAGATGAAAAACTGTTTTTT
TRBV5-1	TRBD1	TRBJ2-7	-	CASSTTGVGSYEQYF	TGCGCCAGCAGCACAACAGGGGTTGGTTCCTACGAGCAGTACTTC
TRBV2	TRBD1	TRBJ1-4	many	CATGQGQEKLFF	TGTGCCACCGGACAGGGCCAAGAAAAACTGTTTTTT
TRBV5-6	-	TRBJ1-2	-	CASSLRVSGYTF	TGTGCCAGCAGCTTGAGGGTTAGTGGCTACACCTTC
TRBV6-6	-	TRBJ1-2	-	CASSYSGYGYTF	TGTGCCAGCAGTTACTCAGGGTATGGCTACACCTTC
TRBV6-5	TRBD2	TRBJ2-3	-	CANKGLAGTDTQYF	TGTGCCAACAAGGGACTAGCGGGCACAGATACGCAGTATTTT
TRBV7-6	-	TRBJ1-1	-	CASSPAGQEVNTEAFF	TGTGCCAGCAGCCCCGCGGGCCAGGAAGTGAACACTGAAGCTTTCTTT
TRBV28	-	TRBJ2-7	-	CASRLEDSSYEQYF	TGTGCCAGCAGATTGGAAGACAGCTCCTACGAGCAGTACTTC
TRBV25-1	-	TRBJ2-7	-	CASSEGMESYEQYF	TGTGCCAGCAGTGAAGGTATGGAGTCCTACGAGCAGTACTTC
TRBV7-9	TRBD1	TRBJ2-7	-	CASSPGQGLIEQYF	TGTGCCAGCAGCCCGGGACAGGGGTTGATCGAGCAGTACTTC
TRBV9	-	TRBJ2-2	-	CASSGGGGAQTGELFF	TGTGCCAGCAGCGGCGGAGGGGGGGCGCAGACCGGGGAGCTGTTTTTT
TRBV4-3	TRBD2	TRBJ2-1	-	CASSQSLASRNEQFF	TGCGCCAGCAGCCAGTCACTAGCGAGTAGGAATGAGCAGTTCTTC
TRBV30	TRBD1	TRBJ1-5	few	CAWSARTGGDQPQHF	TGTGCCTGGAGTGCCAGGACAGGGGGCGATCAGCCCCAGCATTTT
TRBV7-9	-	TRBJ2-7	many	CASSSGLTYEQYF	TGTGCCAGCAGTTCCGGACTGACCTACGAGCAGTACTTC
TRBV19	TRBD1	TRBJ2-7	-	CASSVTGGADYEQYF	TGTGCCAGTAGTGTAACAGGGGGCGCAGACTACGAGCAGTACTTC
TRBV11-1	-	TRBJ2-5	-	CASSLGRIRGYF	TGTGCCAGCAGCTTAGGTCGCATACGGGGGTACTTC
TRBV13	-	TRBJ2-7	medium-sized	CASSPRGEGFDEQYF	TGTGCCAGCAGCCCCCGTGGAGAGGGGTTCGACGAGCAGTACTTC
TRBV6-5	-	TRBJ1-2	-	CASCGGLNYGYTF	TGTGCCAGCTGTGGAGGGCTTAACTATGGCTACACCTTC
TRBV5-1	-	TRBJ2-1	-	CASSLGVGVGSYNEQFF	TGCGCCAGCAGCTTGGGGGTGGGAGTAGGATCCTACAATGAGCAGTTCTTC
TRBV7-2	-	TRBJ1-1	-	CASSSHLLSGTEAFF	TGTGCCAGCAGCTCGCACCTTTTGAGTGGAACTGAAGCTTTCTTT
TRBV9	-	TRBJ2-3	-	CASSVQGSGTDTQYF	TGTGCCAGCAGCGTCCAGGGGTCTGGCACAGATACGCAGTATTTT
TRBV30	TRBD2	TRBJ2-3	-	CASSPPGGGTDTQYF	TGTGCCTCCTCACCCCCTGGGGGAGGGACGGATACGCAGTATTTT
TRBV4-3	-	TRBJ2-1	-	CASSQARSSYNEQFF	TGCGCCAGCAGCCAAGCCCGAAGCTCCTACAATGAGCAGTTCTTC
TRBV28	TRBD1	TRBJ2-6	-	CASSSPDRAITFGANVLTF	TGTGCCAGCAGTTCCCCCGACAGGGCCATAACATTCGGGGCCAACGTCCTGACTTTC
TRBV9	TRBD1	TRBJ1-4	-	CASSRNPGGTNEKLFF	TGTGCCAGCAGCCGAAACCCAGGGGGAACTAATGAAAAACTGTTTTTT